The 9 T cell receptor beta chains reported below all come from one sample, sequenced in a study of PD-1 blockade in classical Hodgkin lymphoma. Assay used: immunoSEQ multiplex PCR; TCRdb lists only in-frame clones, some missing. The sample lists just over 20,000 clones; about 73% were seen once. Time point: cycle 4 day 1 (C4D1), after less than 7 weeks of nivolumab. Each patient's relapse followed autologous stem cell transplantation, and brentuximab vedotin exposure varied. The specimen was peripheral blood mononuclear cells (PBMCs), collected before the fourth cycle of nivolumab. These receptor sequences come from a human donor with classical Hodgkin lymphoma.

This clone is deemed medium-sized (0.01 to 0.1%). The J gene is TRBJ1-2, the V gene TRBV19; 7 nucleotides line up with TRBD1. V shed 4 bases and J 1 base; nucleotides not matched to a gene: 3. CDR1 and CDR2 from the germline V gene are LNHDA and SQIVND (reference sequence). This CDR3 spans 14 amino acids. CDR3 nucleotide sequence: TGTGCCAGTAGTAGACAGGGCCTTAACTATGGCTACACCTTC. Encoded protein: CASSRQGLNYGYTF.

Only one count was recorded for this clone. This chain joins TRBV6-1 and TRBJ2-3; D is possibly TRBD2 (7 bases). CDR3 length: 17 amino acids. Germline-derived CDR1 and CDR2 are MNHNS and SASEGT. Trimming cost V 1 base and J 2 bases, with 16 bases left between them. The CDR3 region is CASSEGEGTPLTDTQYF. For the CDR3, the DNA is TGTGCCAGCAGTGAAGGGGAGGGGACACCCCTCACAGATACGCAGTATTTT.

This clone occurred once. This chain connects TRBV7-9 to TRBJ2-6; 8 nucleotides match TRBD2. CDR1 and CDR2 from the germline V gene are SEHNR and FQNEAQ (reference sequence). The CDR3 is 17 residues long. The V and J ends lost 3 bases and 2 bases, in that order; junction bases with no gene match: 6. The CDR3: CASSFAGGWAGANVLTF. The CDR3 nucleotides are TGTGCCAGCAGCTTCGCGGGAGGATGGGCTGGGGCCAACGTCCTGACTTTC.

This sequence joins TRBV5-4 and TRBJ1-1; D gene unclear. V was clipped by 3 bases and J by 2 bases, with 11 bases between them. The CDR3 covers 14 residues. CDR1 is SGHNT, CDR2 YYREEE, per germline (reference sequence). CDR3 DNA sequence: TGTGCCAGCAGCTCAAGTTGGGGAAACACTGAAGCTTTCTTT. Amino acids: CASSSSWGNTEAFF.

The chain employs TRBV13 and TRBJ2-7, with 9 bases fitting TRBD1. The V gene end was trimmed by 6 bases and the J gene end by 1 base; junction bases not matched to a gene: 13. CDR1 and CDR2 from the germline V gene are PRHDT and FYEKMQ (reference sequence). This CDR3 is built from 17 residues. In DNA, the CDR3 is TGTGCCAGCAGTCAAACTCTGGACAGGGGACTATCCTACGAGCAGTACTTC. Translated, it gives CASSQTLDRGLSYEQYF.

Only one count was recorded for this clone. The gene calls are TRBV7-9 and TRBJ1-3, with D uncertain. This CDR3 is 17 amino acids long. Looked up from germline, CDR1 is SEHNR and CDR2 is FQNEAQ (reference sequence). Trimming removed 4 bases from V and 0 bases from J, with 16 bases in between. CDR3 coding DNA: TGTGCCAGCAGCTCCTTAGTCACAGCGGGCTCTGGAAACACCATATATTTT. Protein: CASSSLVTAGSGNTIYF.

The table lists this clone with a few counts. The genes are TRBV10-3 and TRBJ2-3; D remains unclear. The CDR3 is 12 amino acids. The germline V gene has CDR1 ENHRY and CDR2 SYGVKD. The ends were cut back, 3 bases at V and 2 bases at J, with 3 bases in the middle. The CDR3: CAISDSTDTQYF. The CDR3 DNA reads TGTGCCATCAGTGATTCCACAGATACGCAGTATTTT.

This chain joins TRBV18 and TRBJ1-2, with D perhaps TRBD1 (5 bases). Germline V gene data show CDR1 as KGHSH and CDR2 as LQKENI. This CDR3 spans 14 amino acids. Deletions cut 1 base from V and 5 bases from J, with 11 bases between. CDR3 amino acids: CASSPLGTEYGYTF. DNA of the CDR3: TGTGCCAGCTCACCACTAGGGACGGAATATGGCTACACCTTC.

This sequence joins TRBV4-2 and TRBJ1-2; D not resolved. The CDR3 has 16 amino acids. V lost 0 bases and J 2 bases, leaving 13 bases between the germline ends. CDR1 is LGHNA and CDR2 is YNFKEQ in the germline V gene. In nucleotides, the CDR3 is TGTGCCAGCAGCCAAGATCCCCCTGACCGAAACTATGGCTACACCTTC. Translated, it gives CASSQDPPDRNYGYTF.